The 25 T cell receptor beta chains presented below share a single source sample, sequenced in a study of T cell responses to AZD1222 COVID-19 vaccine (dated by TCRdb to the early 2020s). The protocol used for the library was the immunoSEQ multiplex PCR assay. Sourced from immuneACCESS, this table was stored by TCRdb with only in-frame sequences that have V and J called. A share of the clones is absent; for the studies checked, an unresolved V gene accounts for under half, and the remainder has no known explanation. The sample profile shows under 200,000 clones; 88% of them were found once. The top ten clonotypes cover 25% to 30% of the sample. The time point label here, explained by the study, means: about 28 days (+/-7) after the second vaccine dose. The input for sequencing was peripheral blood, taken 28 days after the second AZD1222 dose. The origin of the receptors is an adult who received the AZD1222 COVID-19 vaccine.

The chain employs TRBV11-1 and TRBJ2-4; D may be TRBD1 (6 bases). V lost 1 base to trimming and J lost 8 bases, with 15 bases between them. Germline values: CDR1 SGHAT, CDR2 FQDESV (reference sequence). There are 15 residues in the CDR3. CDR3 bases: TGTGCCAGCAGCTTAGAAGGGGCTGAGGGGGACATTCAGTACTTC. Translating gives CASSLEGAEGDIQYF. Together with reference TRBV11-1 and TRBJ2-4, the CDR3 gives the full variable domain: EAEVAQSPRYKITEKSQAVAFWCDPISGHATLYWYRQILGQGPELLVQFQDESVVDDSQLPKDRFSAERLKGVDSTLKIQPAELGDSAMYLCASSLEGAEGDIQYFGAGTRLSVL.

The chain links TRBV10-3 to TRBJ1-1, with D possibly TRBD1 on 5 matching bases. The CDR3 runs 14 residues. V lost 7 bases, J lost 0 bases, and 12 bases lay in between. Germline V CDR1 and CDR2: ENHRY, SYGVKD. The CDR3 bases are TGTGCCATCACCGCGACAGAGATGAACACTGAAGCTTTCTTT. Protein product: CAITATEMNTEAFF.

The chain has TRBV6-7 and TRBJ1-3, with TRBD1 matching 8 bases. TRBV6-7 is filed as an ORF, its function uncertain. With V trimmed by 2 bases and J by 10 bases, 7 bases remained unmatched. There are 14 residues in the CDR3. The CDR3 protein is CASSYRRDRCTIYF. The CDR3 DNA reads TGTGCCAGCAGTTACCGCCGGGACAGGTGTACCATATATTTT.

V usage is TRBV4-3 and J usage is TRBJ1-4; 8 bases match TRBD1. Germline V gene lookup returns CDR1 LGHNA and CDR2 YSLEER. The CDR3 has 13 amino acids. Trimming took 0 bases from V and 15 from J; bases not matched to a gene: 6. The CDR3 is CASSQDLQGGLFF. As DNA, the CDR3 is TGCGCCAGCAGCCAAGATCTACAGGGGGGTTTGTTTTTT.

V usage is TRBV20-1 and J usage is TRBJ1-5; D may be TRBD1 (5 bases). CDR3 length: 11 amino acids. Germline CDR1 and CDR2: DFQATT and SNEGSKA (reference sequence). Trimming left V 6 bases short and J 7 bases short, with 10 bases between. The CDR3, as DNA: TGCAGTGCCAGGGCAGGGCAGCCCCAGCATTTT. Protein: CSARAGQPQHF.

V is TRBV7-9 and J is TRBJ1-3; 7 positions match TRBD1. Per germline, CDR1 SEHNR and CDR2 FQNEAQ (reference sequence). After removal of 4 bases from V and 2 bases from J, the junction contained 8 bases not matched to a gene. The CDR3 length is 16 residues. CDR3 sequence (DNA): TGTGCCAGCAGCTCTCGACAGGGAGGCCCTGGAAACACCATATATTTT. Amino acid sequence: CASSSRQGGPGNTIYF.

Only one count was recorded for this clone. The chain recombines TRBV7-2 with TRBJ2-7; 10 positions agree with TRBD2. CDR3 length equals 16 residues. The germline gives CDR1 SGHTA, CDR2 FQGNSA. Unmatched junction bases numbered 7, after V lost 1 base and J lost 4 bases. DNA for the CDR3: TGTGCCAGCAGCTTAGGAGGAGCGGGAGGGCTTTACGAGCAGTACTTC. As protein: CASSLGGAGGLYEQYF.

This sequence joins TRBV20-1 and TRBJ2-7; 9 bases map to TRBD2. The junction had 14 bases not matched to a gene; V was cut back by 3 bases and J by 5 bases. The CDR3 is 16 residues long. Germline lookup yields CDR1 DFQATT and CDR2 SNEGSKA (reference sequence). The CDR3 DNA sequence: TGCAGTGCTAGTCCCCGGCTAGCGGGAAATTTCGACGAGCAGTACTTC. Encoded protein: CSASPRLAGNFDEQYF.

The V call is TRBV2, the J call TRBJ2-7; D may be TRBD1 (6 bases). Deletions cut 6 bases from V and 3 bases from J, with 9 bases between. CDR3 length: 12 residues. The V gene's germline CDR1 is SNHLY and CDR2 FYNNEI. The CDR3 region has the DNA TGTGCCAGCAGAGGACAGCGCTACGAGCAGTACTTC. It is translated as CASRGQRYEQYF.

The J gene is TRBJ2-2, the V gene TRBV7-2, with 11 bases aligning to TRBD2. The V segment lost 5 bases and the J segment 5 bases; nucleotides outside the gene matches: 1. Germline V gives CDR1 SGHTA, CDR2 FQGNSA. The CDR3 is 14 residues long. CDR3 bases: TGTGCCAGCAGCACTAGCGGGAGTACCGGGGAGCTGTTTTTT. Translated, it gives CASSTSGSTGELFF.

The chain has TRBV28 and TRBJ1-5; possible D gene TRBD1, 5 bases. Germline CDR1 and CDR2: MDHEN and SYDVKM. V was pared by 5 bases and J by 6 bases, with 14 bases between. The CDR3 length is 14 residues. CDR3 in DNA: TGTGCCAGCAGTCGTCCACTTACAGGTCAGCCCCAGCATTTT. It codes for CASSRPLTGQPQHF.

This clone was observed a few times. The chain has TRBV2 and TRBJ2-5, with D possibly matching TRBD2 (5 bases). The germline CDR1 and CDR2 sequences are SNHLY and FYNNEI. This CDR3 comprises 17 residues. The V end lost 0 bases, the J end lost 0 bases, and 14 bases lay between the germline ends. This chain's CDR3 is CASSEALRGGDQETQYF. As DNA, the CDR3 is TGTGCCAGCAGTGAAGCGCTTCGGGGTGGCGACCAAGAGACCCAGTACTTC.

This chain uses TRBV7-3 with TRBJ2-2; D ambiguous. This CDR3 contains 13 residues. Germline V gene lookup returns CDR1 SGHTA and CDR2 FQGTGA. Between the trimmed V and J ends, which lost 4 bases and 8 bases, there was a span of 11 bases. The CDR3 protein is CASSSSPRGELFF. The CDR3 nucleotides are TGTGCCAGCAGCTCCTCCCCGCGGGGGGAGCTGTTTTTT.

CDR3 protein: CATSRGPHGEQYF. The CDR3 nucleotides are TGTGCCACCAGCAGAGGACCCCACGGGGAGCAGTACTTC. The chain is built from TRBV15 and TRBJ2-7, with D uncertain. The CDR3 is made up of 13 amino acids. V lost 1 base, J lost 7 bases, and 11 bases lay in between. Germline assignment: CDR1 LNHNV and CDR2 YYDKDF (reference sequence). Drawing the rest from reference TRBV15 and TRBJ2-7, the complete variable domain is DAMVIQNPRYQVTQFGKPVTLSCSQTLNHNVMYWYQQKSSQAPKLLFHYYDKDFNNEADTPDNFQSRRPNTSFCFLDIRSPGLGDTAMYLCATSRGPHGEQYFGPGTRLTVT.

The chain recombines TRBV6-6 with TRBJ2-2; 7 positions match TRBD1. CDR3 length: 14 amino acids. Trimming at V came to 7 bases and at J to 4 bases, leaving 6 bases not matched to a gene. Germline V CDR1 and CDR2: MNHNY, SVGAGI (reference sequence). The DNA for the CDR3 is TGTGCCAGCATAACAGGGGCCGGCACCGGGGAGCTGTTTTTT. Its protein product is CASITGAGTGELFF.

The chain employs TRBV11-1 and TRBJ1-3; D gene ambiguous. Germline V gene data show CDR1 as SGHAT and CDR2 as FQDESV (reference sequence). V was pared by 5 bases and J by 3 bases, with 14 bases between. CDR3 size: 15 residues. CDR3 amino acids: CASSPQEAIGNTIYF. The DNA for the CDR3 is TGTGCCAGCAGCCCCCAGGAGGCAATTGGAAACACCATATATTTT.

V gene TRBV6-2 or TRBV6-3 combines with J gene TRBJ1-2, with D hard to call. Germline V gene sequence: CDR1 MNHEY, CDR2 SVGEGT. Trimming removed 5 bases from V and 8 bases from J, with 18 bases in between. The CDR3 is 14 amino acids. The CDR3 protein is CASSRSTGSEGYTF. CDR3 bases: TGTGCCAGCAGTCGCTCGACCGGGTCGGAGGGCTACACCTTC.

The chain links TRBV28 to TRBJ2-3; TRBD2 matches at 12 bases. The trim removed 7 bases at V and 3 bases at J, leaving 5 bases unmatched. Germline CDR1 and CDR2: MDHEN and SYDVKM. CDR3 length: 15 amino acids. CDR3 sequence: CASTPSGRVTDTQYF. Written as DNA, the CDR3 is TGTGCCAGCACTCCTAGCGGGAGGGTAACAGATACGCAGTATTTT. Supplemented by reference TRBV28 and TRBJ2-3, the full variable domain reads DVKVTQSSRYLVKRTGEKVFLECVQDMDHENMFWYRQDPGLGLRLIYFSYDVKMKEKGDIPEGYSVSREKKERFSLILESASTNQTSMYLCASTPSGRVTDTQYFGPGTRLTVL.

As for this clone: At one end the junction does not follow the germline gene, possibly because of a read error. This chain uses TRBV19 with TRBJ2-1; a weak D match, TRBD1 (5 bases). This CDR3 has 13 residues. CDR1 LNHDA and CDR2 SQIVND come from the germline V gene (reference sequence). In DNA, the CDR3 is TGTGCCAGTAGGATAGACAGAACTCGGGAGCAGTTCTTC. It yields the protein CASRIDRTREQFF.

The chain couples TRBV19 to TRBJ2-7; D is possibly TRBD1 or TRBD2 (6 bases each). CDR3 size: 13 residues. The germline V and J ends were trimmed by 5 bases and 6 bases, with 14 bases remaining between them. Germline CDR1 LNHDA, CDR2 SQIVND (reference sequence). This CDR3 is CASSPFRGGEQYF. For the CDR3, the DNA is TGTGCCAGTAGTCCTTTCAGGGGAGGCGAGCAGTACTTC.

V gene TRBV5-1 combines with J gene TRBJ2-1, with D perhaps TRBD1 (5 bases). This CDR3 region has 13 residues. Germline assignment: CDR1 SGHRS and CDR2 YFSETQ. Between the trimmed V and J ends, which lost 0 bases and 7 bases, there was a span of 8 bases. The CDR3 nucleotides read TGCGCCAGCAGCTTGGGACAGATAAATGAGCAGTTCTTC. It encodes CASSLGQINEQFF.

The chain employs TRBV2 and TRBJ2-7, with 8 bases fitting TRBD1. Germline V CDR1 and CDR2: SNHLY, FYNNEI. V shed 3 bases and J 4 bases; nucleotides not matched to a gene: 5. This CDR3 comprises 14 residues. The DNA of the CDR3 is TGTGCCAGCAGTGACGGACAGGGTAGATACGAGCAGTACTTC. Protein: CASSDGQGRYEQYF. The full variable domain, rest sourced from reference TRBV2 and TRBJ2-7, is EPEVTQTPSHQVTQMGQEVILRCVPISNHLYFYWYRQILGQKVEFLVSFYNNEISEKSEIFDDQFSVERPDGSNFTLKIRSTKLEDSAMYFCASSDGQGRYEQYFGPGTRLTVT.

This clone came up once. This chain links TRBV19 with TRBJ2-7; D is perhaps TRBD1 (6 bases). The CDR3 consists of 15 residues. Germline V lookup: CDR1 LNHDA, CDR2 SQIVND (reference sequence). V gave up 5 bases and J gave up 3 bases, with 17 bases separating them. This CDR3 is CASSPGQPSYYEQYF. Here the CDR3 DNA reads TGTGCCAGTAGTCCCGGACAGCCTTCTTACTACGAGCAGTACTTC. The variable domain in full, with the rest retrieved from reference TRBV19 and TRBJ2-7, is DGGITQSPKYLFRKEGQNVTLSCEQNLNHDAMYWYRQDPGQGLRLIYYSQIVNDFQKGDIAEGYSVSREKKESFPLTVTSAQKNPTAFYLCASSPGQPSYYEQYFGPGTRLTVT.

This clone appeared a few times. The gene calls are TRBV7-9 and TRBJ2-7; D not resolved. Germline V gene data show CDR1 as SEHNR and CDR2 as FQNEAQ (reference sequence). With 0 bases removed from V and 1 base from J, the gap between germline ends came to 7 bases. The CDR3 contains 14 residues. The CDR3 spells CASSLAGISYEQYF. CDR3 DNA sequence: TGTGCCAGCAGCTTAGCGGGTATATCCTACGAGCAGTACTTC.

The chain couples TRBV4-3 to TRBJ2-3; D tentatively fits TRBD1 or TRBD2 (6 bases each). The CDR3 covers 17 residues. Deletions cut 1 base from V and 6 bases from J, with 20 bases between. Per the germline V gene, CDR1 is LGHNA and CDR2 is YSLEER. CDR3 protein: CASSQAGTGAPPDTQYF. DNA of the CDR3: TGCGCCAGCAGCCAAGCGGGAACGGGGGCACCTCCGGATACGCAGTATTTT.